These T cell receptor beta chains were read from a single sample in a study of blood T cell repertoires in COVID-19. This table comes from immunoSEQ multiplex PCR, and its TCRdb copy is limited to in-frame clones, with some not included. The table lists around 39,000 clones, about 80% of them singletons. The sequenced material came from peripheral blood. The source is a woman between 65 and 79 years old with acute or convalescent COVID-19. Both conserved end residues are part of each CDR3. The D gene is left open where the match is weak. The size of a clone is reported for some rows only, either as once, few or many, or as a class for expanded clones.

14,TRBD2,.,TRBJ2-3,TRBV5-1,CASSSTSDGDTQYF,TGCGCCAGCAGCTCGACTAGCGATGGGGATACGCAGTATTTT
16,TRBD1,.,TRBJ1-4,TRBV19,CASTLLAGTGNEKLFF,TGTGCCAGTACTCTGCTCGCCGGGACAGGGAATGAAAAACTGTTTTTT
13,.,few,TRBJ1-5,TRBV11-2,CASSSQGNQPQHF,TGTGCCAGCAGCTCGCAGGGGAATCAGCCCCAGCATTTT
13,.,.,TRBJ1-5,TRBV28,CASRQGSNQPQHF,TGTGCCAGCAGACAGGGTAGCAATCAGCCCCAGCATTTT
14,.,.,TRBJ1-1,TRBV2,CASSEGGATRIAFF,TGTGCCAGCAGTGAAGGTGGGGCCACTCGTATAGCTTTCTTT
15,.,.,TRBJ1-1,TRBV6-2/TRBV6-3,CASSYRLRGGTEAFF,TGTGCCAGCAGTTACCGCCTAAGGGGTGGAACTGAAGCTTTCTTT
13,.,.,TRBJ1-2,TRBV14,CASSQDGVRGYTF,TGTGCCAGCAGCCAAGACGGGGTTAGGGGCTACACCTTC
12,TRBD1,.,TRBJ2-3,TRBV5-1,CASRTGADTQYF,TGCGCCAGCAGAACAGGGGCAGATACGCAGTATTTT
13,.,.,TRBJ2-3,TRBV10-3,CAISDRATDTQYF,TGTGCCATCAGTGATCGAGCCACAGATACGCAGTATTTT
16,.,.,TRBJ1-3,TRBV7-9,CASSLDLANSGNTIYF,TGTGCCAGCAGCTTAGATTTGGCCAACTCTGGAAACACCATATATTTT
15,TRBD2,.,TRBJ2-3,TRBV7-2,CASRTTSGRQDTQYF,TGTGCCAGCAGGACGACTAGCGGGAGGCAAGATACGCAGTATTTT
16,TRBD2,.,TRBJ2-1,TRBV9,CASSVASGLAGREQFF,TGTGCCAGCAGCGTAGCTAGCGGACTAGCGGGGAGGGAGCAGTTCTTC
13,.,.,TRBJ1-2,TRBV28,CASSFSRNYGYTF,TGTGCCAGCAGTTTTTCCAGAAACTATGGCTACACCTTC
14,TRBD1,.,TRBJ1-2,TRBV29-1,CSVEGGTGGAGYTF,TGCAGCGTTGAAGGCGGGACAGGGGGGGCTGGCTACACCTTC
14,.,.,TRBJ1-1,TRBV5-5,CASSTRTANTEAFF,TGTGCCAGCAGCACGAGGACAGCTAACACTGAAGCTTTCTTT
16,TRBD2,.,TRBJ2-1,TRBV5-1,CASSLGSSGTYNEQFF,TGCGCCAGCAGCTTGGGGTCTAGCGGGACGTACAATGAGCAGTTCTTC
15,TRBD1,.,TRBJ2-3,TRBV6-5,CASSLSPGQGDTQYF,TGTGCCAGCAGCCTATCCCCGGGACAGGGGGATACGCAGTATTTT
14,.,.,TRBJ1-1,TRBV29-1,CSVIKLDTNTEAFF,TGCAGCGTCATTAAACTGGACACGAACACTGAAGCTTTCTTT
17,TRBD2,once,TRBJ2-7,TRBV6-1,CASSDMVLSGRAAEQYF,TGTGCCAGCAGTGATATGGTATTGAGCGGGAGGGCCGCCGAGCAGTACTTC
16,TRBD2,.,TRBJ2-1,TRBV7-6,CASSSKRGDSYNEQFF,TGTGCCAGCAGCTCAAAGCGGGGGGATTCCTACAATGAGCAGTTCTTC
18,TRBD2,.,TRBJ2-3,TRBV10-3,CAIALATTSGGSTDTQYF,TGTGCCATCGCCTTAGCAACAACTAGCGGGGGGAGCACAGATACGCAGTATTTT
14,.,.,TRBJ1-1,TRBV2,CASSAPGLNTEAFF,TGTGCCAGCAGTGCCCCAGGATTGAACACTGAAGCTTTCTTT
15,TRBD1,.,TRBJ2-7,TRBV2,CASSPVTGASYEQYF,TGTGCCAGCAGTCCAGTCACAGGGGCCTCCTACGAGCAGTACTTC
15,.,.,TRBJ2-2,TRBV25-1,CASSVGLANTGELFF,TGTGCCAGCAGTGTGGGCCTCGCGAACACCGGGGAGCTGTTTTTT
13,.,.,TRBJ2-7,TRBV7-9,CASSFSGTSEQYF,TGTGCCAGCAGCTTTTCCGGGACTTCCGAGCAGTACTTC
18,TRBD2,.,TRBJ2-2,TRBV7-2,CASSLAPGGSANTGELFF,TGTGCCAGCAGCTTAGCGCCCGGCGGGAGTGCCAACACCGGGGAGCTGTTTTTT
15,TRBD2,.,TRBJ2-3,TRBV19,CASSTQRDGTDTQYF,TGTGCCAGTAGTACCCAGCGGGACGGCACAGATACGCAGTATTTT
15,.,few,TRBJ2-2,TRBV5-1,CASSAQGPNTGELFF,TGCGCCAGCAGCGCACAGGGACCCAACACCGGGGAGCTGTTTTTT
17,TRBD1,medium-sized,TRBJ1-3,TRBV2,CASSPGGQGFSGNTIYF,TGTGCCAGCAGTCCTGGGGGACAGGGGTTCTCTGGAAACACCATATATTTT
14,.,.,TRBJ2-7,TRBV6-5,CASSYSAGVYEQYF,TGTGCCAGCAGTTACTCAGCAGGGGTCTACGAGCAGTACTTC
15,.,.,TRBJ1-3,TRBV19,CASSLQASSGNTIYF,TGTGCCAGTAGTTTACAGGCGAGCTCTGGAAACACCATATATTTT